The sample holds many counts of the clone carrying this T cell receptor (beta chain). The target antigen is unknown. PBMCs came from about 10 ml fresh peripheral blood. These data are taken from a study of T cells in Graves' hyperthyroidism and ophthalmopathy. Study-level background: Prior to any treatment, at the point of initial diagnosis, peripheral blood was collected. Study observations and caveats: Patients with ophthalmopathy were separated from those with stable hyperthyroidism by a 13 V-J model.

There were TCR beta CDR3 regions amplified from RNA transcripts. During a first-round RT-PCR of the TCR CDR3, the HTBI primer set was used. TCRdb reanalysed the multiplex PCR reads using MiXCR and keeps one entry per CDR3 protein. The table includes 450,000 to 550,000 distinct CDR3 sequences, approximately 24% detected once. The sequencing sample was made of blood. The receptor was derived from a woman in her twenties or thirties with Graves' ophthalmopathy.

DNA for the CDR3: TGTGCCAGCAGTTACGGGTCAGCGAACACTGAAGCTTTCTTT. This encodes CASSYGSANTEAFF. The V call is TRBV6-5, the J call TRBJ1-1; D is undetermined. Between the trimmed V and J ends, which lost 2 bases and 1 base, there was a span of 8 bases. There are 14 residues in the CDR3. CDR1 is MNHEY, CDR2 SVGAGI, per germline.